What follows are 29 T cell receptor beta chains derived from one specimen sequenced in a study of graft-versus-host responses after intestinal transplantation. Their cognate antigens are unknown. Repertoires were generated with immunoSEQ multiplex PCR, while TCRdb's copy carries only in-frame clones and drops some. The data hold about 93,000 clones, with roughly 91% observed a single time. The source was unstimulated CD8+ T cells sorted from spleen or lymph node cells, collected before intestinal transplant. Receptors were obtained from a human donor who received an intestinal transplant.

The V gene is TRBV9, the J gene TRBJ2-1; 9 nucleotides match TRBD2. This CDR3 region has 16 residues. Germline assignment: CDR1 SGDLS and CDR2 YYNGEE. Unmatched junction bases numbered 5, after V lost 0 bases and J lost 4 bases. Here the CDR3 reads CASSVVAGGPYNEQFF. The CDR3 DNA sequence: TGTGCCAGCAGCGTAGTGGCGGGAGGGCCTTACAATGAGCAGTTCTTC. Together with reference TRBV9 and TRBJ2-1, the CDR3 gives the full variable domain: DSGVTQTPKHLITATGQRVTLRCSPRSGDLSVYWYQQSLDQGLQFLIQYYNGEERAKGNILERFSAQQFPDLHSELNLSSLELGDSALYFCASSVVAGGPYNEQFFGPGTRLTVL.

V and J are TRBV6-5 and TRBJ1-2; a weak D match, TRBD1 (6 bases). Looked up from germline, CDR1 is MNHEY and CDR2 is SVGAGI. CDR3 length equals 14 residues. V was clipped by 6 bases and J by 3 bases, with 14 bases between them. The CDR3 protein is CASRARGGDYGYTF. The CDR3 DNA follows: TGTGCCAGCAGGGCACGAGGGGGGGACTATGGCTACACCTTC.

The chain joins TRBV6-1 to TRBJ2-3; D ambiguous. The CDR3 length is 15 residues. Germline CDR1 reads MNHNS; CDR2 reads SASEGT. The V gene lost 0 bases and the J gene lost 0 bases, with 7 bases spanning the gap. The CDR3 nucleotides are TGTGCCAGCAGTGAAGCCAAATTCAGCACAGATACGCAGTATTTT. Its protein is CASSEAKFSTDTQYF.

This chain joins TRBV27 and TRBJ2-1, with 8 bases that match TRBD1. The CDR3 has 15 residues. Germline V gene data show CDR1 as MNHEY and CDR2 as SMNVEV (reference sequence). V lost 5 bases and J lost 8; bases outside the gene matches: 11. The CDR3 region is CASSPQAGGIYEQFF. The CDR3 DNA follows: TGTGCCAGCAGTCCTCAAGCAGGGGGCATTTATGAGCAGTTCTTC.

With regard to this clone: This sample also contains other DNA sequences that code for the same CDR3. J is TRBJ2-7 and V is TRBV27; 7 positions agree with TRBD1. Per germline, CDR1 MNHEY and CDR2 SMNVEV (reference sequence). V lost 3 bases, J lost 2 bases, and 1 base stayed unmatched. The CDR3 contains 13 residues. The CDR3 region is CASSLGQTYEQYF. The DNA of the CDR3 is TGTGCCAGCAGTTTGGGACAGACCTACGAGCAGTACTTC.

The chain carries TRBV29-1 and TRBJ1-1, with D perhaps TRBD1 (6 bases). Germline CDR1 reads SQVTM; CDR2 reads ANQGSEA. The CDR3 runs 11 residues. V was shortened by 7 bases and J by 11 bases, with 17 bases between the two germline ends. CDR3 DNA: TGCAGCGGCCACCAACAGGGTCAGGCTTTCTTT. Translated, it gives CSGHQQGQAFF.

Only one count was recorded for this clone. J is TRBJ2-2 and V is TRBV13; tentatively, D is TRBD1 (7 bases). V was trimmed by 0 bases and J by 6 bases, leaving 11 bases between them. Germline V gene lookup returns CDR1 PRHDT and CDR2 FYEKMQ (reference sequence). The CDR3 has 15 residues. The CDR3 loop is CASSLGTGDSGELFF. CDR3 sequence (DNA): TGTGCCAGCAGCTTAGGCACAGGGGACTCCGGGGAGCTGTTTTTT. The complete variable domain, with remaining parts taken from reference TRBV13 and TRBJ2-2, reads AAGVIQSPRHLIKEKRETATLKCYPIPRHDTVYWYQQGPGQDPQFLISFYEKMQSDKGSIPDRFSAQQFSDYHSELNMSSLELGDSALYFCASSLGTGDSGELFFGEGSRLTVL.

Details on this clone: Other DNA sequences in the sample encode the same CDR3. This CDR3 is CASSIQGAYEQYF. CDR3 bases: TGTGCCAGTAGTATACAGGGGGCCTACGAGCAGTACTTC. The V gene is TRBV19, the J gene TRBJ2-7; 7 bases agree with TRBD1. V dropped 2 bases and J dropped 2; count of bases not matched to a gene: 0. In germline, CDR1 is LNHDA, CDR2 SQIVND (reference sequence). This CDR3 is 13 amino acids long.

The chain has TRBV18 and TRBJ2-2; TRBD2 aligns across 7 bases. In germline, CDR1 is KGHSH, CDR2 LQKENI. This CDR3 spans 16 amino acids. The V and J ends lost 0 bases and 8 bases, in that order; junction bases with no gene match: 9. CDR3 protein: CASSPPGLSFSGELFF. The CDR3 DNA sequence: TGTGCCAGCTCACCACCGGGACTATCTTTCTCGGGGGAGCTGTTTTTT.

V usage is TRBV7-9 and J usage is TRBJ1-1, with a weak D call TRBD1 (6 bases). Trimming took off 5 bases at V and 0 bases at J, with 19 bases between the two ends. From germline, CDR1 is SEHNR and CDR2 FQNEAQ (reference sequence). CDR3 size: 17 residues. The CDR3 DNA sequence: TGTGCCAGCAGCCTACGTCCCGGGACATATATGAACACTGAAGCTTTCTTT. It codes for CASSLRPGTYMNTEAFF. Together with reference TRBV7-9 and TRBJ1-1, the CDR3 gives the full variable domain: DTGVSQNPRHKITKRGQNVTFRCDPISEHNRLYWYRQTLGQGPEFLTYFQNEAQLEKSRLLSDRFSAERPKGSFSTLEIQRTEQGDSAMYLCASSLRPGTYMNTEAFFGQGTRLTVV.

The chain joins TRBV9 to TRBJ2-1; TRBD2 agrees at 14 bases. Germline lookup yields CDR1 SGDLS and CDR2 YYNGEE. V was clipped by 0 bases and J by 6 bases; unmatched bases: 5. CDR3 length: 17 residues. The CDR3 protein is CASSVDRLAGGLNEQFF. In DNA form, the CDR3 reads TGTGCCAGCAGCGTAGACCGACTAGCGGGGGGGCTCAATGAGCAGTTCTTC.

V is TRBV5-6 and J is TRBJ2-1; 8 bases match TRBD2. After removal of 2 bases from V and 2 bases from J, the junction contained 6 bases not matched to a gene. CDR1 is SGHDT, CDR2 YYEEEE, per germline. The CDR3 length is 16 residues. The CDR3 region has the DNA TGTGCCAGCAGCTTTACCACGGGACTAGCCTACAATGAGCAGTTCTTC. Protein product: CASSFTTGLAYNEQFF.

This clone is a singleton in its sample. The chain links TRBV27 to TRBJ2-7; D is perhaps TRBD2 (5 bases). Germline V CDR1 and CDR2: MNHEY, SMNVEV (reference sequence). The CDR3 runs to 14 residues. V was clipped by 3 bases and J by 3 bases, with 12 bases between them. CDR3 protein: CASSFGTGFYEQYF. Written as DNA, the CDR3 is TGTGCCAGCAGTTTCGGTACGGGATTCTACGAGCAGTACTTC.

The chain couples TRBV5-6 to TRBJ2-7; possible D gene TRBD1, 6 bases. Germline CDR1 is SGHDT and CDR2 is YYEEEE. CDR3 size: 15 residues. The ends were cut back, 0 bases at V and 0 bases at J, with 10 bases in the middle. CDR3 bases: TGTGCCAGCAGCTTGGGGGGGCCTGTCTCCTACGAGCAGTACTTC. Translated, it gives CASSLGGPVSYEQYF.

The V gene is TRBV5-6, the J gene TRBJ2-7, with TRBD1 identical over 7 bases. The junction had 5 bases not matched to a gene; V was cut back by 5 bases and J by 0 bases. The CDR3 runs 14 residues. Germline CDR1 and CDR2: SGHDT and YYEEEE. CDR3: CASRGQFSSYEQYF. CDR3 DNA sequence: TGTGCCAGCAGGGGACAGTTTAGCTCCTACGAGCAGTACTTC.

To note about this clone: Within the sample, other DNA sequences also encode this same CDR3. V usage is TRBV27 and J usage is TRBJ2-7, with a possible D match to TRBD1 (6 bases). Trimming took off 5 bases at V and 0 bases at J, with 11 bases between the two ends. From germline, CDR1 is MNHEY and CDR2 SMNVEV (reference sequence). The CDR3 covers 14 residues. CDR3 loop: CASSLQGSSYEQYF. The DNA for the CDR3 is TGTGCCAGCAGTCTACAGGGAAGCTCCTACGAGCAGTACTTC.

The chain couples TRBV6-6 to TRBJ1-1; 10 nucleotides align to TRBD1. Germline V gene lookup returns CDR1 MNHNY and CDR2 SVGAGI (reference sequence). V shed 2 bases and J 10 bases; nucleotides not matched to a gene: 10. The CDR3 runs 15 residues. CDR3 amino acids: CASSYPGTGESGAFF. The CDR3 bases are TGTGCCAGCAGTTACCCCGGGACAGGGGAGTCAGGAGCTTTCTTT.

This CDR3 reads CASSKELGQGSGYTF. The CDR3 DNA is TGTGCCAGCAGTAAAGAGTTAGGACAGGGGTCCGGCTACACCTTC. The V call is TRBV6-1, the J call TRBJ1-2; TRBD1 agrees at 9 bases. The germline CDR1 and CDR2 sequences are MNHNS and SASEGT. J was trimmed by 8 bases and V by 5 bases; bases with no gene match: 12. The CDR3 runs to 15 residues.

The chain joins TRBV2 to TRBJ2-7, with 12 bases aligning to TRBD2. The CDR3 sequence is 15 residues long. The V segment lost 6 bases and the J segment 3 bases; nucleotides outside the gene matches: 6. CDR1 and CDR2 from the germline V gene are SNHLY and FYNNEI. This chain's CDR3 is CASRPGTSGFYEQYF. The CDR3 DNA follows: TGTGCCAGCAGACCCGGGACTAGCGGGTTCTACGAGCAGTACTTC.

As to this clone: The germline gene is not matched at one end of the junction; a read error may be the cause. The gene calls are TRBV7-8 and TRBJ2-7; D ambiguous. This CDR3 is 13 amino acids long. From germline, CDR1 is SGHVS and CDR2 FQNEAQ. For the CDR3, the DNA is TGTGCCAGCAGCTTATATGGCTCCTACGAGCGGTACTTC. Its translation: CASSLYGSYERYF.

This clone has a handful of counts. The chain joins TRBV6-1 to TRBJ1-4; weak D call: TRBD1 (6 bases). This CDR3 has 15 amino acids. In germline, CDR1 is MNHNS, CDR2 SASEGT. V was cut by 6 bases and J by 3 bases, with 14 bases left in between. This CDR3 is CASRAGHMANEKLFF. In DNA form, the CDR3 reads TGTGCCAGCAGAGCGGGACATATGGCTAATGAAAAACTGTTTTTT.

The chain combines TRBV27 with TRBJ1-5; TRBD1 matches 8 bases. This CDR3 region has 14 residues. The trim removed 5 bases at V and 6 bases at J, leaving 6 bases unmatched. Looked up from germline, CDR1 is MNHEY and CDR2 is SMNVEV (reference sequence). The DNA for the CDR3 is TGTGCCAGCAGTGTGACAGGGGCGCCTCAGCCCCAGCATTTT. It encodes CASSVTGAPQPQHF.

This clone was picked up a small number of times. The chain recombines TRBV4-1 with TRBJ1-1; D gene unclear. Trimming took off 0 bases at V and 1 base at J, with 9 bases between the two ends. This CDR3 is built from 15 residues. Germline loops: CDR1 MGHRA, CDR2 YSYEKL. The chain's CDR3 is CASSQDRDSNTEAFF. CDR3 sequence (DNA): TGCGCCAGCAGCCAAGATCGAGACTCGAACACTGAAGCTTTCTTT.

This chain joins TRBV6-6 and TRBJ2-3, with 11 bases identical to TRBD2. J lost 3 bases, V lost 4 bases, and 3 bases had no gene match. The germline V gene encodes CDR1 MNHNY and CDR2 SVGAGI (reference sequence). The length of the CDR3 is 15 residues. CDR3 region: CASSLLAGGTDTQYF. CDR3 nucleotide sequence: TGTGCCAGCAGTTTGTTAGCGGGAGGGACAGATACGCAGTATTTT.

This clone showed up just once. The J gene is TRBJ1-6, the V gene TRBV4-2, with a weak D call TRBD1 (5 bases). V was clipped by 0 bases and J by 6 bases, with 15 bases between them. CDR3 length equals 17 residues. Per germline, CDR1 LGHNA and CDR2 YNFKEQ. DNA for the CDR3: TGTGCCAGCAGCCAAGACCCCTCAGGGTTGAGTAATTCACCCCTCCACTTT. This sequence encodes CASSQDPSGLSNSPLHF.

This chain uses TRBV19 with TRBJ1-4; 9 bases map to TRBD1. The V gene's germline CDR1 is LNHDA and CDR2 SQIVND (reference sequence). With 3 bases clipped from V and 4 bases from J, the junction kept 3 bases outside the gene matches. The CDR3 runs to 15 residues. The CDR3 sequence: CASSIRDRDNEKLFF. The CDR3 DNA reads TGTGCCAGTAGTATCCGGGACAGGGATAATGAAAAACTGTTTTTT. Using reference TRBV19 and TRBJ1-4 for the parts outside the CDR3, the full variable domain is DGGITQSPKYLFRKEGQNVTLSCEQNLNHDAMYWYRQDPGQGLRLIYYSQIVNDFQKGDIAEGYSVSREKKESFPLTVTSAQKNPTAFYLCASSIRDRDNEKLFFGSGTQLSVL.

This clone was observed once. The chain employs TRBV27 and TRBJ2-7; 9 bases are shared with TRBD2. Germline CDR1 is MNHEY and CDR2 is SMNVEV (reference sequence). Losses at the gene ends were 5 bases for V and 7 bases for J; bases not matched to a gene: 6. CDR3 length equals 13 residues. The CDR3 DNA is TGTGCCAGCAGTCTAGCGGGAATAAAGGAGCAGTACTTC. Protein: CASSLAGIKEQYF.

The chain links TRBV6-5 to TRBJ2-3, with 7 bases that match TRBD1. The CDR3 covers 13 residues. Germline CDR1 MNHEY, CDR2 SVGAGI. With 5 bases clipped from V and 5 bases from J, the junction kept 4 bases outside the gene matches. The chain's CDR3 is CASSGQVIDTQYF. Here the CDR3 DNA reads TGTGCCAGCAGTGGACAGGTGATAGATACGCAGTATTTT.

The chain links TRBV7-9 to TRBJ1-1; D not resolved. Per germline, CDR1 SEHNR and CDR2 FQNEAQ (reference sequence). The CDR3 covers 16 residues. Trimming removed 1 base from V and 4 bases from J, with 16 bases in between. CDR3 residues: CASSLGLSPGGTEAFF. The CDR3 DNA reads as TGTGCCAGCAGCTTAGGGTTAAGCCCTGGTGGCACTGAAGCTTTCTTT.